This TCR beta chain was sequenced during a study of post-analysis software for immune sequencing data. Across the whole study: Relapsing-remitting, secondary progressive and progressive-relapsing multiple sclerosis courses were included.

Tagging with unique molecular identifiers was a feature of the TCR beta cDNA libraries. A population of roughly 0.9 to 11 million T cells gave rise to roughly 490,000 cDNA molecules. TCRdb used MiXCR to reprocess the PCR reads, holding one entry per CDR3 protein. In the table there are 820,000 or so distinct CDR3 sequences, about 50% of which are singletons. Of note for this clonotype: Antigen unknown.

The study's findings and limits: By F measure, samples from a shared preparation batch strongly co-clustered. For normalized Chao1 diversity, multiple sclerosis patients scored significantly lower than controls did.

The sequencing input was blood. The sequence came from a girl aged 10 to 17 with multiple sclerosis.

CDR3 nucleotides: TGTGCCAGCAGCCAAGGACAGATTAATCAGCCCCAGCATTTT. This sequence encodes CASSQGQINQPQHF. The gene calls are TRBV14 and TRBJ1-5; D perhaps matches TRBD1 (5 bases). V lost 1 base and J 4 bases, leaving 8 bases between the germline ends. Germline V CDR1 and CDR2: SGHDN, FVKESK. The CDR3 loop spans 14 amino acids.